This entry lists 25 T cell receptor beta chains sequenced from one sample in a study of T cells after yellow fever vaccination. Each CDR3 protein gets one entry after TCRdb re-called the 5' RACE reads with MiXCR. Of some 400,000 distinct CDR3 sequences detected, around a sixth appear once; the ten largest clones hold roughly a sixth. This specimen was PBMCs, taken before the yellow fever booster vaccination. All receptors come from a man younger than 30 who received the YFV17D yellow fever vaccine.

This clonotype was recorded a few times. This sequence joins TRBV6-5 and TRBJ1-6; D not certain. Germline values: CDR1 MNHEY, CDR2 SVGAGI. The CDR3 consists of 17 residues. V was pared by 1 base and J by 6 bases, with 16 bases between. The DNA for the CDR3 is TGTGCCAGCAGTTACTTCTACGCTCGGACGGCTAATTCACCCCTCCACTTT. Protein product: CASSYFYARTANSPLHF.

The chain carries TRBV28 and TRBJ1-6; unclear D gene. This CDR3 has 12 residues. The V end lost 6 bases, the J end lost 10 bases, and 10 bases lay between the germline ends. From germline, CDR1 is MDHEN and CDR2 SYDVKM. Here the CDR3 reads CASRVLGSPLHF. CDR3 bases: TGTGCCAGCAGGGTATTAGGGTCACCCCTCCACTTT.

This clonotype was counted a single time. At one end the junction does not follow the germline gene, possibly because of a read error. The V call is TRBV15, the J call TRBJ2-5, with D possibly being TRBD1 (5 bases). Germline V lookup: CDR1 LNHNV, CDR2 YYDKDF (reference sequence). The CDR3 has 14 amino acids. The CDR3 region is CASSRDQGQETQYF. The CDR3 bases are TGTGCCAGCAGCAGAGATCAGGGCCAAGAGACCCAGTACTTC.

J is TRBJ1-1 and V is TRBV18; 8 bases agree with TRBD1. CDR1 and CDR2 from the germline V gene are KGHSH and LQKENI. V was pared by 3 bases and J by 7 bases, with 7 bases of the junction left unmatched. This CDR3 is 14 amino acids long. The CDR3 nucleotides read TGTGCCAGCTCACCTCTCGACAGGGGAGGTGAAGCTTTCTTT. Translating gives CASSPLDRGGEAFF.

The chain couples TRBV4-3 to TRBJ2-1; no clear D. Germline V gene sequence: CDR1 LGHNA, CDR2 YSLEER. The CDR3 contains 12 residues. Trimming left V 1 base short and J 7 bases short, with 5 bases between. DNA of the CDR3: TGCGCCAGCAGCCAAGGGGCGAATGAGCAGTTCTTC. Translated, it gives CASSQGANEQFF.

The V gene is TRBV10-3, the J gene TRBJ1-3; no clear D. The CDR3 loop spans 15 amino acids. The ends were cut back, 4 bases at V and 0 bases at J, with 10 bases in the middle. CDR1 and CDR2 from the germline V gene are ENHRY and SYGVKD. CDR3 loop: CAISVRNASGNTIYF. DNA for the CDR3: TGTGCCATCAGTGTACGGAATGCCTCTGGAAACACCATATATTTT.

The chain carries TRBV6-2 or TRBV6-3 and TRBJ1-5; D call uncertain. With 6 bases removed from V and 0 bases from J, the gap between germline ends came to 12 bases. CDR3 size: 15 residues. The germline CDR1 and CDR2 sequences are MNHEY and SVGEGT. CDR3 nucleotide sequence: TGTGCCAGCAGAAAGGACGGTTTTAGCAATCAGCCCCAGCATTTT. This codes for CASRKDGFSNQPQHF.

The chain joins TRBV5-6 to TRBJ1-2; D ambiguous. CDR3 size: 15 residues. Per the germline V gene, CDR1 is SGHDT and CDR2 is YYEEEE. Trimming pared 0 bases from V and 4 bases from J, leaving 13 bases between. CDR3 nucleotide sequence: TGTGCCAGCAGCTTGGAAACGGAGAGGGCCTATGGCTACACCTTC. Protein: CASSLETERAYGYTF.

The chain combines TRBV7-9 with TRBJ2-6; no reliable D call. This CDR3 has 14 amino acids. The germline V gene encodes CDR1 SEHNR and CDR2 FQNEAQ (reference sequence). The germline V and J ends were trimmed by 7 bases and 0 bases, with 7 bases remaining between them. The CDR3 DNA is TGTGCCAGCACCGCGCCCTCTGGGGCCAACGTCCTGACTTTC. Protein sequence: CASTAPSGANVLTF.

This chain links TRBV4-1 with TRBJ1-2; possibly TRBD1 for D (5 bases). The CDR3 consists of 15 residues. CDR1 is MGHRA, CDR2 YSYEKL, per germline. Between the trimmed V and J ends, which lost 4 bases and 7 bases, there was a span of 19 bases. In nucleotides, the CDR3 is TGCGCCAGCAGCCCAAATGGGGCCTCCACGTCTGGCTACACCTTC. Translating it yields CASSPNGASTSGYTF.

A few counts support this clonotype. This chain links TRBV6-1 with TRBJ1-2, with 9 bases aligning to TRBD1. The CDR3 extends over 16 amino acids. Germline CDR1 MNHNS, CDR2 SASEGT. The trim removed 1 base at V and 2 bases at J, leaving 5 bases unmatched. In nucleotides, the CDR3 is TGTGCCAGCAGTGAAGACAGGGGGCCCGCCAACTATGGCTACACCTTC. It yields the protein CASSEDRGPANYGYTF.

The chain links TRBV5-1 to TRBJ1-1; no firm D call. Germline CDR1 and CDR2: SGHRS and YFSETQ. V was trimmed by 3 bases and J by 5 bases, leaving 14 bases between them. CDR3 length equals 14 residues. The CDR3 coding sequence is TGCGCCAGCAGCTGGTGGGGTCGAGATACTGAAGCTTTCTTT. This gives the protein CASSWWGRDTEAFF.

There are many counts of this clonotype. The rearrangement links TRBV4-3 to TRBJ2-3, with TRBD1 matching over 8 bases. This CDR3 has 15 residues. The V gene end was trimmed by 3 bases and the J gene end by 4 bases; junction bases not matched to a gene: 6. Germline V CDR1 and CDR2: LGHNA, YSLEER. CDR3 sequence: CASSHRQGQADTQYF. DNA of the CDR3: TGCGCCAGCAGCCATAGACAGGGGCAGGCAGATACGCAGTATTTT.

V usage is TRBV5-1 and J usage is TRBJ1-3; weak D call: TRBD1 (6 bases). V was pared by 4 bases and J by 2 bases, with 10 bases between. Germline-derived CDR1 and CDR2 are SGHRS and YFSETQ. This CDR3 has 14 amino acids. CDR3 residues: CASSPGVPGNTIYF. CDR3 coding DNA: TGCGCCAGCAGCCCAGGGGTACCTGGAAACACCATATATTTT.

This clonotype turned up a few times. V is TRBV7-2 and J is TRBJ1-1, with TRBD1 matching over 9 bases. CDR1 and CDR2 from the germline V gene are SGHTA and FQGNSA. CDR3 length equals 15 residues. Trimming cost V 2 bases and J 9 bases; bases outside gene matches: 10. CDR3 sequence reads: CASSLQTGTGSQAFF. CDR3 bases: TGTGCCAGCAGCTTACAAACCGGGACAGGGTCTCAAGCTTTCTTT. The variable domain in full, completed from reference TRBV7-2 and TRBJ1-1, reads GAGVSQSPSNKVTEKGKDVELRCDPISGHTALYWYRQSLGQGLEFLIYFQGNSAPDKSGLPSDRFSAERTGGSVSTLTIQRTQQEDSAVYLCASSLQTGTGSQAFFGQGTRLTVV.

This clonotype has just one count. This chain uses TRBV6-2 or TRBV6-3 with TRBJ2-5; D is possibly TRBD2 (6 bases). Trimming left V 0 bases short and J 5 bases short, with 13 bases between. This CDR3 comprises 15 residues. The V gene's germline CDR1 is MNHEY and CDR2 SVGEGT. The CDR3 sequence: CASSYSGLPEETQYF. CDR3 sequence (DNA): TGTGCCAGCAGTTACTCGGGACTCCCGGAGGAGACCCAGTACTTC.

This clonotype was counted a few times. The CDR3 nucleotides are TGTGCCAGCAGTTTGCCCTTAGGGCAGTATTTT. Translating it yields CASSLPLGQYF. The chain has TRBV27 and TRBJ2-3; D not certain. The length of the CDR3 is 11 residues. Between the trimmed V and J ends, which lost 3 bases and 11 bases, there was a span of 9 bases. Germline V gene lookup returns CDR1 MNHEY and CDR2 SMNVEV (reference sequence).

This clonotype has only a few counts. This chain joins TRBV5-6 and TRBJ2-1, with 9 positions matching TRBD2. The CDR3 runs to 13 residues. V was clipped by 3 bases and J by 6 bases; unmatched bases: 1. The V gene's germline CDR1 is SGHDT and CDR2 YYEEEE. CDR3 DNA sequence: TGTGCCAGCAGCTCGACTAGCGGCAATGAGCAGTTCTTC. Encoded protein: CASSSTSGNEQFF.

This chain joins TRBV6-5 and TRBJ2-3; no definite D call. Trimming cost V 0 bases and J 4 bases, with 11 bases left between them. Germline CDR1 reads MNHEY; CDR2 reads SVGAGI. The CDR3 consists of 15 residues. CDR3 sequence: CASSYSITAPDTQYF. The DNA of the CDR3 is TGTGCCAGCAGTTACTCGATTACCGCCCCAGATACGCAGTATTTT.

The chain employs TRBV12-3 or TRBV12-4 and TRBJ1-2; the D gene is possibly TRBD1 (5 bases). The CDR3 is 14 amino acids. Trimming removed 8 bases at V and 2 bases at J, with 15 bases between. CDR3 protein: CASLHGGGNYGYTF. The CDR3 DNA follows: TGTGCCAGCCTCCACGGGGGGGGGAACTATGGCTACACCTTC.

This clonotype occurred a few times. The chain links TRBV6-2 or TRBV6-3 to TRBJ2-2; TRBD2 agrees at 8 bases. Germline V gene lookup returns CDR1 MNHEY and CDR2 SVGEGT. The trim removed 10 bases at V and 3 bases at J, leaving 13 bases unmatched. The CDR3 spans 16 residues. The CDR3 spells CATATTGTRYTGELFF. The CDR3 coding sequence is TGTGCCACTGCAACGACCGGGACTAGGTACACCGGGGAGCTGTTTTTT.

This chain connects TRBV7-2 to TRBJ1-2; possible D gene TRBD1, 5 bases. Germline V lookup: CDR1 SGHTA, CDR2 FQGNSA. CDR3 length equals 14 residues. Trimming took off 3 bases at V and 5 bases at J, with 13 bases between the two ends. In nucleotides, the CDR3 is TGTGCCAGCAGCTTTCAAGCGACAGAATATGGCTACACCTTC. The encoded protein is CASSFQATEYGYTF.

This clonotype has a handful of counts. The V and J genes are TRBV6-5 and TRBJ2-1; TRBD1 aligns across 9 bases. The germline V gene encodes CDR1 MNHEY and CDR2 SVGAGI. The CDR3 runs to 13 residues. Trimming took 2 bases from V and 10 from J; bases not matched to a gene: 3. The CDR3 region has the DNA TGTGCCAGCAGTTACCCACAGGGGGCCGAGCAGTTCTTC. Protein product: CASSYPQGAEQFF.

The V call is TRBV7-2, the J call TRBJ1-5, with D uncertain. This CDR3 has 15 amino acids. Germline V gives CDR1 SGHTA, CDR2 FQGNSA. Trimming cost V 7 bases and J 1 base, with 14 bases left between them. CDR3 DNA: TGTGCCAGCACCTCTGAGCCCCGGAGCAATCAGCCCCAGCATTTT. Protein sequence: CASTSEPRSNQPQHF.

The chain combines TRBV5-4 with TRBJ1-3, with D unclear. CDR3 length: 14 residues. V gave up 2 bases and J gave up 0 bases, with 6 bases separating them. Germline loops: CDR1 SGHNT, CDR2 YYREEE (reference sequence). The CDR3 coding sequence is TGTGCCAGCAGCTTCCAGACCTCTGGAAACACCATATATTTT. It translates to CASSFQTSGNTIYF.